This T cell receptor beta chain was recovered during a study of identical twins. General study results and limits: The study based its conclusions on cross-sectional statistical analysis and did not follow the same donors.

This CDR3 is built from 14 residues. V was cut by 3 bases and J by 4 bases, with 13 bases left in between. The germline gives CDR1 SGHRS, CDR2 YFSETQ. cDNA molecules carried unique molecular identifiers, and template switching added a universal primer site. TCRdb recomputed calls from the 5' RACE reads with MiXCR, one row per CDR3 protein. The sample holds roughly 770,000 distinct CDR3 sequences, around a sixth seen once. Details on this clonotype: Its antigen is still unknown.

The sample also formed part of further work on T cells expressing NK-cell markers. That study adds: Top CD8+ clonotypes included the dominant CD3+CD56+NKG2C+ clonotypes in six donors.

This clonotype originated in a woman between 18 and 29 years old in good health. The chain links TRBV5-1 to TRBJ1-1; D gene unclear. The specimen was PBMCs. The CDR3 loop reads CASSSSDGSTEAFF. In DNA, the CDR3 is TGCGCCAGCAGCTCGTCGGACGGCTCCACTGAAGCTTTCTTT.